This T cell receptor (beta chain) was recovered during a study of identical twins. This clonotype was seen more than once but under ten times. Antigen: not known. The CDR3 totals 13 residues. Germline assignment: CDR1 MNHNS and CDR2 SASEGT. J was trimmed by 5 bases and V by 6 bases; bases with no gene match: 4. Study-level results: A partial confounding effect on zero-insertion analyses could come from invariant MAIT and iNKT cells.

Using its own MiXCR run on the 5' RACE reads, TCRdb lists one record per CDR3 protein. In the table there are roughly 690,000 distinct CDR3 sequences, over 20% of which are singletons. This same sample was also taken into another study, of T cells expressing NK-cell markers. In that study: Dominant NKG2C+ clonotypes accounted for roughly 1.0-8% of CD8+ T cells in more than five donors.

The receptor was derived from a woman aged 18 to 35 in good health. The chain combines TRBV6-1 with TRBJ1-5; TRBD1 matches 7 bases. Sequenced input: PBMCs. CDR3 bases: TGTGCCAGCAGAGGACAGGCGGATCAGCCCCAGCATTTT. Protein: CASRGQADQPQHF.